The clone carrying this TCR beta chain was counted between two and nine times. Its antigen is not identified. The data are from a study of beta chain features in type 1 diabetes. Turning to the study itself: In age, gender and cell yields, patients were similar to healthy donors.

Study observations and caveats: In type 1 diabetes patients, VDJ junctions had fewer insertions; deletions at these junctions were more frequent.

CDR3 length: 16 residues. The junction had 8 bases not matched to a gene; V was cut back by 4 bases and J by 4 bases. The V gene's germline CDR1 is MNHEY and CDR2 SMNVEV (reference sequence). Sequenced material consisted of expressed TCRB transcripts (all of the isolated RNA was reverse transcribed). About 3.4 million reads per sample on average were obtained from naive, central memory and regulatory T cell samples. Clones were read by immunoSEQ multiplex PCR, and TCRdb kept only the in-frame ones, dropping some. Of around 300,000 clones in the sample, roughly 9.6% were seen once. The sequence came from a young woman in good health. The source material was naive CD4+ T cells from blood. The chain carries TRBV27 and TRBJ1-2; 11 bases match TRBD1. The DNA for the CDR3 is TGTGCCAGCAGTTCTCCCGGGACAGGGGGTTCCTATGGCTACACCTTC. It codes for CASSSPGTGGSYGYTF.